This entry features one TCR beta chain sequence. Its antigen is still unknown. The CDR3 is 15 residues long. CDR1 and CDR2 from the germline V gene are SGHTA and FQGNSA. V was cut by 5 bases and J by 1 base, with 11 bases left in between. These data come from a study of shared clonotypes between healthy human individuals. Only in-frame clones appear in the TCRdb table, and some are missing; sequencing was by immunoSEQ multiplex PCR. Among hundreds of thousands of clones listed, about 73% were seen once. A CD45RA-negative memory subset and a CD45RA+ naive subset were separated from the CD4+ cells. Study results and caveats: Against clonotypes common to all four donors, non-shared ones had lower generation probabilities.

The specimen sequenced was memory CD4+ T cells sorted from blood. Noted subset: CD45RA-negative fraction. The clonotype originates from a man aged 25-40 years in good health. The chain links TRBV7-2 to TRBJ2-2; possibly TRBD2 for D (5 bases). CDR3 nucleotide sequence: TGTGCCAGCAGCCTCAGCGGAATGAACACCGGGGAGCTGTTTTTT. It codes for CASSLSGMNTGELFF. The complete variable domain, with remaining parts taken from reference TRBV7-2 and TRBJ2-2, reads GAGVSQSPSNKVTEKGKDVELRCDPISGHTALYWYRQSLGQGLEFLIYFQGNSAPDKSGLPSDRFSAERTGGSVSTLTIQRTQQEDSAVYLCASSLSGMNTGELFFGEGSRLTVL.